This is a list of T cell receptor beta chains from one sample in a study of T cell repertoires in cytomegalovirus infection. No cognate antigen is known for these TCRs. Each CDR3 protein is one row after TCRdb ran MiXCR on the reads. The data hold 110,000 or so distinct CDR3 sequences, with roughly 30% observed a single time. The input for sequencing was CD8+ T cells from cultured PBMCs, taken from culture after CMV antigen stimulation. The receptors were sampled from a human donor in good health (CMV status not recorded). Some clones in this sample may be carry-over from other donors' samples. Each CDR3 is given with its conserved first and last residue. Fields, in order: V gene, clone size, J gene, D gene, CDR3 protein, CDR3 DNA. D genes are given only for firm matches. Some rows have no size entry. The others give once, few or many, or a class for an expanded clone.

V gene: TRBV7-9
clone size: .
J gene: TRBJ2-5
D gene: .
CDR3 protein: CASSLAGRETQYF
CDR3 DNA: TGTGCCAGCAGCTTAGCGGGACGAGAGACCCAGTACTTC

V gene: TRBV7-2
clone size: many
J gene: TRBJ2-5
D gene: .
CDR3 protein: CASSLDGTTYLQETQYF
CDR3 DNA: TGTGCCAGCAGCTTAGATGGGACAACCTATCTACAAGAGACCCAGTACTTC

V gene: TRBV27
clone size: large
J gene: TRBJ2-2
D gene: .
CDR3 protein: CASSPWSGELFF
CDR3 DNA: TGTGCCAGCAGCCCGTGGTCCGGGGAGCTGTTTTTT

V gene: TRBV19
clone size: few
J gene: TRBJ1-1
D gene: .
CDR3 protein: CASMGETVYYTEAFF
CDR3 DNA: TGTGCCAGTATGGGGGAGACGGTTTATTACACTGAAGCTTTCTTT

V gene: TRBV6-5
clone size: .
J gene: TRBJ2-1
D gene: .
CDR3 protein: CASSYRDSGYNEQFF
CDR3 DNA: TGTGCCAGCAGTTACCGGGACAGCGGGTACAATGAGCAGTTCTTC

V gene: TRBV7-6
clone size: many
J gene: TRBJ1-1
D gene: TRBD1
CDR3 protein: CASSLGGTGNTEAFF
CDR3 DNA: TGTGCCAGCAGCCTTGGGGGGACAGGGAACACTGAAGCTTTCTTT

V gene: TRBV28
clone size: .
J gene: TRBJ1-2
D gene: TRBD1
CDR3 protein: CASSLGVRQGARDYGYTF
CDR3 DNA: TGTGCCAGCAGTTTAGGCGTGAGGCAGGGGGCGCGCGACTATGGCTACACCTTC

V gene: TRBV27
clone size: few
J gene: TRBJ1-4
D gene: .
CDR3 protein: CASSKSGTYYEKLFF
CDR3 DNA: TGTGCCAGCAGTAAGTCCGGGACCTACTATGAAAAACTGTTTTTT

V gene: TRBV15
clone size: .
J gene: TRBJ2-1
D gene: TRBD2
CDR3 protein: CATSRARDVTGGPYNEQFF
CDR3 DNA: TGTGCCACCAGCAGAGCCAGAGACGTGACGGGGGGACCCTACAATGAGCAGTTCTTC

V gene: TRBV27
clone size: .
J gene: TRBJ1-5
D gene: TRBD1
CDR3 protein: CASSLTRTGVLDQPQHF
CDR3 DNA: TGTGCCAGCAGCCTCACCCGGACAGGGGTTCTGGATCAGCCCCAGCATTTT

V gene: TRBV9
clone size: .
J gene: TRBJ2-5
D gene: .
CDR3 protein: CASSPSGGSGETQYF
CDR3 DNA: TGTGCCAGCAGCCCCAGCGGAGGGTCCGGAGAGACCCAGTACTTC

V gene: TRBV7-6
clone size: few
J gene: TRBJ2-1
D gene: .
CDR3 protein: CASSLVVSTTGYNEQFF
CDR3 DNA: TGTGCCAGCAGCTTAGTAGTTTCAACTACGGGGTACAATGAGCAGTTCTTC

V gene: TRBV20-1
clone size: few
J gene: TRBJ2-1
D gene: TRBD1
CDR3 protein: CSARDLSGQVGNNEQFF
CDR3 DNA: TGCAGTGCTAGAGACCTTTCGGGACAGGTAGGGAACAATGAGCAGTTCTTC

V gene: TRBV2
clone size: .
J gene: TRBJ1-5
D gene: .
CDR3 protein: CASSGGIQPQHF
CDR3 DNA: TGTGCCAGCAGTGGGGGGATACAGCCCCAGCATTTT

V gene: TRBV7-2
clone size: .
J gene: TRBJ1-2
D gene: .
CDR3 protein: CASSLVANYGYTF
CDR3 DNA: TGTGCCAGCAGCTTAGTGGCTAACTATGGCTACACCTTC

V gene: TRBV20-1
clone size: many
J gene: TRBJ1-1
D gene: .
CDR3 protein: CSAPVDSQEAFF
CDR3 DNA: TGCAGTGCCCCGGTGGACAGCCAGGAAGCTTTCTTT

V gene: TRBV4-1
clone size: many
J gene: TRBJ2-5
D gene: TRBD1
CDR3 protein: CASSQRDRVQETQYF
CDR3 DNA: TGCGCCAGCAGCCAACGCGACAGGGTACAAGAGACCCAGTACTTC

V gene: TRBV6-6
clone size: many
J gene: TRBJ1-2
D gene: TRBD1
CDR3 protein: CASSRDRDYGYTF
CDR3 DNA: TGTGCCAGCAGCCGGGACAGGGACTATGGCTACACCTTC

V gene: TRBV12-5
clone size: .
J gene: TRBJ2-5
D gene: .
CDR3 protein: CASARSGARETQYF
CDR3 DNA: TGTGCTAGTGCCCGTTCGGGGGCTAGGGAGACCCAGTACTTC

V gene: TRBV18
clone size: .
J gene: TRBJ1-2
D gene: .
CDR3 protein: CASSLWDTTYGYTF
CDR3 DNA: TGTGCCAGCTCACTATGGGACACCACCTATGGCTACACCTTC

V gene: TRBV20-1
clone size: few
J gene: TRBJ1-1
D gene: .
CDR3 protein: CSARDSRGDPEAFF
CDR3 DNA: TGCAGTGCTAGAGATTCACGGGGAGACCCTGAAGCTTTCTTT

V gene: TRBV19
clone size: .
J gene: TRBJ1-1
D gene: .
CDR3 protein: CASSISGSTEAFF
CDR3 DNA: TGTGCCAGTAGTATCTCAGGGAGCACTGAAGCTTTCTTT

V gene: TRBV28
clone size: many
J gene: TRBJ1-2
D gene: .
CDR3 protein: CASSLSRGSGYTF
CDR3 DNA: TGTGCCAGCAGTTTATCCAGGGGAAGTGGCTACACCTTC

V gene: TRBV4-1
clone size: few
J gene: TRBJ1-5
D gene: .
CDR3 protein: CASSQDRPGGDQPQHF
CDR3 DNA: TGCGCCAGCAGCCAAGATCGTCCCGGGGGGGATCAGCCCCAGCATTTT